This paragraph covers one T cell receptor beta chain sequence. Its binding antigen is unknown. Per-base quality was not reported, and no clone a single base away is much larger than it. The CDR3 covers 15 residues, taking in both the cysteine and the phenylalanine. CDR3 DNA only is kept here, 45 bases in frame from base 1. Trimming takes 7 bases off V and 4 bases off J; junction bases not matched to a gene: 12. The germline V gene encodes CDR1 MGHDK and CDR2 SYGVNS. This entry comes from a study of cytomegalovirus exposure and HLA in healthy donors (dated 2017 in TCRdb). At the level of the whole study: An earlier analysis of some 500 of the donors reported about 250 Gb of sequence data and more than 90 million unique TCR beta sequences from about 200 million T cells. Around 330 gigabases of sequencing data and around 85 million unique TCR sequences made up an early release that covered fewer than 650 HLA-typed donors. The genetic ancestry cluster associated with self-reported Caucasian donors included 81% of the 398 genotyped donors. The aim of the study was to test whether cataloging public T cell receptors could identify signatures of past pathogen exposure. The study used immunosequencing to profile the T cell repertoires of 666 subjects and linked those repertoires to cytomegalovirus serostatus. Besides the first cohort of roughly 700 subjects, a separate validation cohort made up of some 110 different subjects was used. High-throughput TCR immunosequencing, statistical association of individual TCRs with disease status, and machine learning were combined to predict cytomegalovirus infection status. A later analysis re-examined previously published TCR beta repertoires from 610 or so donors and added high-resolution HLA genotyping to investigate patterns of TCR occurrence. Rather than drawing on any new phenotypic data, the later analysis identified candidate immune exposures from TCR beta sequences and the way those sequences occurred across donors. An earlier analysis of 587 of the donors used high-throughput TCR beta sequencing to judge whether each TCR beta V gene segment behaved as functional or pseudogenic. Donor age, sex, ethnicity and CMV serostatus were compiled together with the repertoire data. In a later genetic analysis, genome-wide SNP genotypes for about three fifths of the roughly 670 donors were used, and that subset was treated as a discovery cohort. All discovery cohort repertoires had been generated using a single sequencing platform. Class I and class II HLA loci were covered by the typing at four-digit resolution. Typing coverage varied by locus: about 629-630 donors for A, B, C, DRB1 and DQB1; roughly 500 for DQA1; more than 600 for DPA1; 450 to 480 for DPB1. Roughly 5 DR-DQ haplotypes were handled as single units for association and clustering because linkage in the cohort was strong. On average, around 240,000 unique TCR beta nucleotide sequences were sequenced per donor among 350 to 400 genotyped donors of the cohort, with roughly 19% of those sequences being non-productive. Paper-wide results and their limitations: Because HLA typing was unavailable for some donors at each locus, only the typed subset was used in association tests. Compared with equally common non-associated chains, HLA-associated TCR beta chains in a later analysis were more clonally expanded and had lower generation probabilities. In vitro tests confirmed that a few of the cytomegalovirus-associated TCR beta chains recognize cytomegalovirus antigens. In a later analysis, the rate of TCR association differed among HLA loci, with DRB1 alleles having the most associated TCRs and HLA-C alleles having the fewest. The earlier analysis of fewer than 750 of the donors excluded some 15 rarely observed V segments, including chromosome 9 orphons, because counts were too low. The study gave a list of under 200 TCR beta chains associated with cytomegalovirus. A group of highly shared sequence variants was considered likely to be a technical artifact of the sequencing pipeline. Only TCR beta chains were sequenced in this cohort, and the absence of alpha or paired-chain data limited detectable features. Roughly uniform sequencing depth across donors was assumed in presence/absence analyses, although this assumption may not hold. A later analysis found that most CMV-associated TCR beta chains appeared HLA-restricted, with HLA associations seemingly driven largely by CMV exposure. Some IMGT-functional V segments, including TRBV6-2 and TRBV6-3, could not be distinguished by the 87-base-pair reads and were therefore excluded. V-gene and J-gene trimming of TCR beta chains was associated with a missense DCLRE1C variant in a later genetic analysis, and the association was replicated in an independent cohort. In an earlier analysis of fewer than 700 of the donors, most TCR beta V segments appeared in productive rearrangements about 87% or about 30% of the time, broadly matching IMGT annotations. The authors suggested that the approach could potentially be extended to other disease states and immunological phenotypes. CMV serostatus was the only immune exposure information available for the cohort. A later analysis reported that several top co-occurrence clusters appeared linked to parvovirus B19, influenza, CMV and Epstein-Barr virus. Specific HLA alleles were associated with more than 15,000 TCR beta sequences at a false discovery rate of 0.05 in a later analysis. A further reported finding was that TCR beta sequences accurately predicted the HLA-A and HLA-B alleles for most subjects in the first cohort. Cytomegalovirus status was reported to be diagnosed by the classifier with high specificity and sensitivity in both the original and validation cohorts. When HLA alleles, especially DR and DQ, strongly co-occurred, TCR associations were difficult to assign to individual alleles. Most TCR sequences were seen in very few donors, while some public TCRs were found in many individuals. Correlated functional status among segregating V segments might reflect linkage disequilibrium, but an unknown experimental factor could not be ruled out. In a later genetic analysis, fewer N-insertions in productive TCRs were reported among donors in an Asian-associated ancestry cluster than the roughly 700-donor mean.

Receptor libraries were prepared by the immunoSEQ multiplex PCR assay. A mixture of 60 forward primers for TCR Vbeta segments and 13 reverse primers for TCR Jbeta segments was used in the multiplex PCR. A multiplex PCR assay on genomic DNA amplified the CDR3 region of rearranged TCR beta genes. On the Illumina HiSeq System, the amplified TCR beta libraries were sequenced as 87-base-pair reads. The published analysis was carried out like this. Across the 640 or so repertoires, a later analysis counted approximately 75 million unique TCR beta chains, some 11 million of which were shared by at least two donors. A nearest-neighbor algorithm error-corrected the raw reads and collapsed the reads into unique sequences, merging closely related sequences to remove PCR and sequencing errors. CDR3 sequences were aligned to IMGT reference sequences to assign V, D and J gene segments. Each retained sequence needed at least a six-nucleotide match to both a V gene segment and a J gene segment. A rearrangement was called productive if the CDR3 had no stop codons and remained in frame with V and J, and every other rearrangement was called non-productive. CDR3 was defined according to IMGT convention as the region running from the second conserved V-encoded cysteine to the conserved J-encoded phenylalanine. The earlier analysis of 500 to 650 of the donors excluded any sequence lacking an unambiguous match to a single V gene segment. In an earlier analysis of approximately 560 of the donors, a V segment was called functional when productive rearrangements were above 56.7%, and segregating when the standard deviation between donors exceeded 5%. A statistical classification framework was built to diagnose cytomegalovirus status from the catalog of TCR beta chain sequences. In a later analysis, V and J genes were assigned by comparing TCR nucleotide sequences against IMGT/GENE-DB human TR gene sequences. A later analysis assigned CDR3 sequences and most-parsimonious VDJ recombination scenarios with the TCRdist pipeline. In a later analysis, each TCR beta chain was defined by its CDR3 amino acid sequence together with its V-gene family, and reads without a unique V-gene family were excluded. A later analysis removed several hundred highly shared, low-generation-probability nucleotide sequences to deal with suspected cross-contamination and a sequencing artifact. For each public chain, a later analysis derived a clonal expansion index from normalized ranks of inferred template counts within each repertoire. Generation probabilities in a later analysis came from a VDJ recombination model fitted to out-of-frame rearrangements, and those results were checked against IGoR. In a later analysis, TCR-TCR, TCR-HLA and TCR-CMV co-occurrence was scored with hypergeometric tests, and a repertoire-size bias correction was applied to TCR pairs. To estimate false discovery rates, a later analysis permuted the HLA or CMV assignments 20 times. In a later analysis, co-occurring TCRs were grouped using DBSCAN, with TCRdist sequence similarity added in when clustering inside HLA-allele-positive subsets. For co-occurrence clustering, repertoires with fewer than 30,000 or more than 120,000 public chains were excluded, along with roughly 5 repertoires with anomalous nucleotide sharing. The table comes from immuneACCESS by way of TCRdb, which keeps in-frame sequences with V and J called. Part of the clones is missing from these tables; in studies checked, under half for an unresolved V gene and the rest for unknown reasons. V, J and clone size are taken as reported in that table, and D and trimming were inferred from the DNA itself. The sample profile shows fewer than 200,000 clones; approximately 72% of them were found once. The ten top clones hold 2% to 2.5% of the sample.

The cohort was made up of approximately 700 healthy bone marrow donors. At the time of sampling, all cohort members were nominally healthy, though unrecorded immune exposures were likely present. CMV serostatus was positive for 289 and negative for about 50% of the roughly 700 cohort members, and was not recorded for this donor. A peripheral blood sample was provided by each donor, and peripheral blood mononuclear cells were used for TCR beta sequencing. The Qiagen DNeasy Blood Extraction Kit was used to extract genomic DNA from the blood cell samples. The sequenced sample consisted of PBMCs. This receptor chain uses TRBV25-1 and TRBJ1-1; 7 central nucleotides agree with TRBD1. The sequence derives from a human donor in good health. In nucleotides, the sequence is TGTGCCAGCAAACCCCCCCTTGACAGGGCCACTGAAGCTTTCTTT. Its amino acids are CASKPPLDRATEAFF.